Each of the 5 T cell receptor beta chains below was sequenced from the same sample in a study of Graves' ophthalmopathy and Graves' hyperthyroidism (dated by TCRdb to between 2017 and 2018). The data were produced on an Illumina HiSeq 2000. TCR beta CDR3 regions were amplified from RNA transcripts for repertoire sequencing. HTBI primers and the Qiagen OneStep RT-PCR kit were used in a first-round RT-PCR, which was followed by a second-round multiplex PCR, size selection and purification. TCRdb took the public reads, trimmed them with fastp at Q25, ran MiXCR for clone calling and kept in-frame beta chains. Merged by CDR3 protein, the rows form single entries marked with the most common genes and DNA. The sample table holds roughly 480,000 distinct CDR3 sequences, of which over 13% were seen once. The leading ten clones occupy over 7.5% of the sample. Material for sequencing was blood. All receptors derive from a woman under 40 with Graves' ophthalmopathy. Donor details come from another sample of the same person, matched by shared clones.

The chain employs TRBV6-5 and TRBJ1-1; TRBD1 matches at 7 bases. Germline assignment: CDR1 MNHEY and CDR2 SVGAGI. CDR3 length: 17 amino acids. V lost 4 bases, J lost 6 bases, and 17 bases stayed unmatched. In nucleotides, the CDR3 is TGTGCCAGCAGTTCCCCGGGACAGAACCCTTTTAGGGCTGAAGCTTTCTTT. This encodes CASSSPGQNPFRAEAFF.

This clonotype was found many times. This chain links TRBV2 with TRBJ2-7; 9 bases map to TRBD2. V gave up 0 bases and J gave up 3 bases; unmatched junction bases: 3. Germline CDR1 and CDR2: SNHLY and FYNNEI. This CDR3 region has 15 residues. CDR3 amino acids: CASSEASGSVYEQYF. CDR3 nucleotide sequence: TGTGCCAGCAGTGAAGCTAGCGGGAGTGTCTACGAGCAGTACTTC.

This clonotype appeared many times. The gene calls are TRBV6-1 and TRBJ1-6; a possible D gene is TRBD1 (5 bases). Germline V gene data show CDR1 as MNHNS and CDR2 as SASEGT. This CDR3 region has 15 residues. Trimming stripped 6 bases from V and 9 bases from J, with 18 bases between. CDR3 sequence: CASRNPVGVGSPLHF. In DNA, the CDR3 is TGTGCCAGCAGAAATCCCGTGGGGGTGGGTTCACCCCTCCACTTT.

This clonotype was observed at least ten times. The genes are TRBV6-5 and TRBJ1-2; 7 nucleotides align to TRBD1. CDR3 length: 13 residues. After removal of 5 bases from V and 5 bases from J, the junction contained 5 bases not matched to a gene. CDR1 is MNHEY and CDR2 is SVGAGI in the germline V gene. CDR3 sequence: CASSQGEGYGYTF. As DNA, the CDR3 is TGTGCCAGCAGTCAGGGGGAAGGGTATGGCTACACCTTC.

This clonotype was counted ten times or more. The V call is TRBV12-5, the J call TRBJ1-1; the D is unclear. The V and J ends lost 3 bases and 4 bases respectively, with 9 bases between them. The CDR3 contains 13 residues. CDR1 and CDR2 from the germline V gene are LGHNT and FRNRAP. CDR3 nucleotides: TGTGCTAGTGGTTTAGGATGGAGCACTGAAGCTTTCTTT. Residues: CASGLGWSTEAFF.